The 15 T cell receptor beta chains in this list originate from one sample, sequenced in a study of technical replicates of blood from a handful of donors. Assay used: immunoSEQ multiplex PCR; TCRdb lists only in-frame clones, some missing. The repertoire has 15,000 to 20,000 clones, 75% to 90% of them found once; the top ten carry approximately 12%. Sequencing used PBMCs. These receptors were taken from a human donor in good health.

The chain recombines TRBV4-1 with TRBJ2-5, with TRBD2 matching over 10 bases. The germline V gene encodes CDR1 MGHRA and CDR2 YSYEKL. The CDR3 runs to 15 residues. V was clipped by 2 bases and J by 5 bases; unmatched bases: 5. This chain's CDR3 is CASSQLAGEGETQYF. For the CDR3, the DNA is TGCGCCAGCAGCCAACTAGCGGGAGAAGGTGAGACCCAGTACTTC.

CDR3 sequence (DNA): TGTGCCAGCAGTTACTCTGTTGGGGGGGGTAACGGGGAGCTGTTTTTT. It yields the protein CASSYSVGGGNGELFF. This sequence joins TRBV6-5 and TRBJ2-2; 7 bases are a match to TRBD2. From germline, CDR1 is MNHEY and CDR2 SVGAGI. This CDR3 spans 16 amino acids. The J segment lost 7 bases and the V segment lost 0 bases, leaving 8 bases of the junction unmatched.

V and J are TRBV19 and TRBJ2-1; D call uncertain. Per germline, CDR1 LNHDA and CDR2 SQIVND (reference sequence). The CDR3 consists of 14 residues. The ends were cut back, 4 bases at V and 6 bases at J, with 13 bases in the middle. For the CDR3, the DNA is TGTGCCAGTAGTAGTAGTTGGTACTTCAATGAGCAGTTCTTC. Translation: CASSSSWYFNEQFF.

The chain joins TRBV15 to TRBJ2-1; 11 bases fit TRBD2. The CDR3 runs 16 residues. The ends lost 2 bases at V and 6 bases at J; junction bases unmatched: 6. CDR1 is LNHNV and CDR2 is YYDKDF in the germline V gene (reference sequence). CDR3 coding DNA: TGTGCCACCAGCAGAAGGGGAGGACTAGCGGGCAATGAGCAGTTCTTC. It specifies CATSRRGGLAGNEQFF.

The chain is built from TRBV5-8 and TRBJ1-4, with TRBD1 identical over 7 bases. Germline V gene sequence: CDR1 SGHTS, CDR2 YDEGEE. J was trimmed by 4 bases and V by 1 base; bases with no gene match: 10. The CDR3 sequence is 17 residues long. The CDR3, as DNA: TGTGCCAGCAGCTTGAGTATTGGTCCAGGGGGTAATGAAAAACTGTTTTTT. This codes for CASSLSIGPGGNEKLFF.

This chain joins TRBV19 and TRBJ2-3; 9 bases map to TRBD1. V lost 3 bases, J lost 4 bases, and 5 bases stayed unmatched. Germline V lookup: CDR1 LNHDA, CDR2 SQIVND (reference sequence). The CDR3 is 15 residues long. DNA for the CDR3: TGTGCCAGTAGTATGATGGGGACAGGGTCAGATACGCAGTATTTT. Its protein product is CASSMMGTGSDTQYF.

DNA for the CDR3: TGTGCCAGCAGCCGAGACAGGGGGGCAGGCTTCTACGAGCAGTACTTC. This gives the protein CASSRDRGAGFYEQYF. The rearrangement joins TRBV11-2 to TRBJ2-7, with 9 bases that match TRBD1. The CDR3 sequence is 16 residues long. The trim removed 5 bases at V and 3 bases at J, leaving 11 bases unmatched. The germline V gene has CDR1 SGHAT and CDR2 FQNNGV.

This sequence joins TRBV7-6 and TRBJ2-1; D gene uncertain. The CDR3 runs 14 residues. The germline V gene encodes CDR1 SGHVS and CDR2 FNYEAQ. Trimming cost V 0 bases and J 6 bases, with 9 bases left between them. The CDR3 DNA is TGTGCCAGCAGCTTAGCGTACTTGGTCAATGAGCAGTTCTTC. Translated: CASSLAYLVNEQFF.

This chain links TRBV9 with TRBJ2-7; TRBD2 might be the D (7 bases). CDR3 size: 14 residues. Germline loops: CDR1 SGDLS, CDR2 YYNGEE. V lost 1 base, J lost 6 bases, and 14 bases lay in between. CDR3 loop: CASSVPLGGGEQYF. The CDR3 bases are TGTGCCAGCAGCGTACCCTTAGGGGGGGGCGAGCAGTACTTC.

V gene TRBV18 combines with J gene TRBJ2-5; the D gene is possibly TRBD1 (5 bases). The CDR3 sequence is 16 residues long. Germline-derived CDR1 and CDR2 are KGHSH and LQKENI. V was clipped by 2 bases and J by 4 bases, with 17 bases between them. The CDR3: CASSPVSRDARETQYF. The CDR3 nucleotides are TGTGCCAGCTCACCAGTGTCCAGGGATGCGCGAGAGACCCAGTACTTC. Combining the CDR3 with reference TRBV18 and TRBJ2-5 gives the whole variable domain NAGVMQNPRHLVRRRGQEARLRCSPMKGHSHVYWYRQLPEEGLKFMVYLQKENIIDESGMPKERFSAEFPKEGPSILRIQQVVRGDSAAYFCASSPVSRDARETQYFGPGTRLLVL.

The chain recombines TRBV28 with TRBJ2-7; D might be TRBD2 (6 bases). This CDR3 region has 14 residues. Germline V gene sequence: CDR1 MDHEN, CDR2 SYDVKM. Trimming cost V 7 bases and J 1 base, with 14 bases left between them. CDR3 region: CASTYSGASYEQYF. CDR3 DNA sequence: TGTGCCAGCACCTATTCGGGAGCTTCCTACGAGCAGTACTTC.

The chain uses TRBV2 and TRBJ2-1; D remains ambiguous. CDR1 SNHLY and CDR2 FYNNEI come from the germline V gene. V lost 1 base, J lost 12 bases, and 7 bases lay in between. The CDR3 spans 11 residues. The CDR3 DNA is TGTGCCAGCAGTGAAGAAGCGTCGCAGTTCTTC. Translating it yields CASSEEASQFF.

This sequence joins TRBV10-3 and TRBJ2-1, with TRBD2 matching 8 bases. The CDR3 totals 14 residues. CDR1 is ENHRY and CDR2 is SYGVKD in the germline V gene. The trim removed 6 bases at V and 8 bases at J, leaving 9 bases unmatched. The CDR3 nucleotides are TGTGCCATCAGATTAGCGGGACCCGCGGATGAGCAGTTCTTC. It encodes CAIRLAGPADEQFF.

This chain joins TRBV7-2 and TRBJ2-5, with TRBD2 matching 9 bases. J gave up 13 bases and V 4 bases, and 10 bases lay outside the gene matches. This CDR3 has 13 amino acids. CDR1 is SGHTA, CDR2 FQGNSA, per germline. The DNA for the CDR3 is TGTGCCAGCAGCTACAAACCTAGCGGGATCCCGTACTTC. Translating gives CASSYKPSGIPYF.

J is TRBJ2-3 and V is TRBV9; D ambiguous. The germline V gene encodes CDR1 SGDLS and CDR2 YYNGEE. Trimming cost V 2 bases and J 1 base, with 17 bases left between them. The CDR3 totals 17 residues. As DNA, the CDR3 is TGTGCCAGCAGCGTCGTCGGAGTCGGCTTGGGCACAGATACGCAGTATTTT. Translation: CASSVVGVGLGTDTQYF.